This T cell receptor beta chain was documented in a study of blood T cell repertoires in COVID-19. Study context: T cells, B-cell-depleted T cells, or PBMCs supplied cDNA or gDNA.

Per the original methods: Estimates of nucleated cell counts were drawn from the amplification of reference gene primers. Produced via immunoSEQ multiplex PCR; TCRdb's table is partial and in-frame only. The D gene and trimming were derived from the DNA, and the V and J assignments and clone size from that table. Among fewer than 450,000 clones listed, about 90% were seen once. Each participant's cohort was designated according to participant-reported clinical history. V shed 8 bases and J 7 bases; nucleotides not matched to a gene: 16. The CDR3 covers 16 residues. This sequence joins TRBV23-1 and TRBJ1-2; TRBD1 agrees at 10 bases. TRBV23-1 is designated an ORF whose function remains uncertain. This TCR was recovered from a man younger than 35 who had recovered from COVID-19. The sequenced material came from PBMCs or T cells enriched from blood (not recorded which). The CDR3 sequence is CASRKTGTGVYCGYTF. CDR3 bases: TGCGCCAGCCGTAAGACCGGGACAGGGGTATATTGTGGCTACACCTTC.